This T cell receptor (beta chain) is drawn from a study of control samples from healthy donors and cancer patients. The CDR3 is made up of 15 amino acids. V trimming: 2 bases; J trimming: 4 bases; junction bases outside the gene matches: 5. CDR1 is SGHKS, CDR2 YYEKEE, per germline (reference sequence). Repertoires were generated with immunoSEQ multiplex PCR, while TCRdb's copy carries only in-frame clones and drops some. The sample shows approximately 230,000 clones, around 80% of them seen only once. This receptor was taken from a woman in her fifties or sixties with lung cancer. This chain connects TRBV5-5 to TRBJ1-4; 7 bases are shared with TRBD1. Sequenced: PBMCs. The CDR3 reads CASSFFGTDNEKLFF. The CDR3 nucleotides are TGTGCCAGCAGCTTTTTCGGGACAGATAATGAAAAACTGTTTTTT.